This T cell receptor beta chain emerged from a study of cytomegalovirus exposure and HLA in healthy donors. Study results and limitations: One variant, a missense change in DCLRE1C, was linked in a later analysis to TCR beta V- and J-gene trimming. In a later analysis, HLA-associated beta chains showed higher expansion and lower generation probabilities than comparable chains. CMV antigen specificity of three CMV-associated chains was confirmed in vitro.

CDR1 SGHAT and CDR2 FQNNGV come from the germline V gene. V was trimmed by 5 bases and J by 0 bases, leaving 8 bases between them. This CDR3 is 14 amino acids long. PCR amplification relied on 60 Vbeta primers (plus 13 Jbeta primers). Measured with immunoSEQ multiplex PCR; TCRdb has only the in-frame clones, and not every one. Among about 220,000 clones listed, around 76% were seen once. A remark on this clone: The antigen remains undetermined.

This TCR was sampled from a woman in her thirties or forties in good health and CMV-seropositive. Sample: PBMCs. The rearrangement uses TRBV11-2 and TRBJ1-5, with D perhaps TRBD1 (5 bases). The CDR3 loop is CASSRGGSNQPQHF. For the CDR3, the DNA is TGTGCCAGCAGCCGGGGGGGTAGCAATCAGCCCCAGCATTTT.